Sequencing of this T cell receptor (beta chain) was carried out in a study of blood T cell repertoires in COVID-19 (dated by TCRdb to the early 2020s). For context, the study as a whole: Collaborator samples came from the United States, Italy and Spain and covered acute and convalescent phases of COVID-19. The prospective study material was composed of cDNA or gDNA derived from T cells, B-cell-depleted T cells, or PBMCs. Subjects who had been exposed to COVID-19, were actively infected with it, or had recovered from it provided the deeply sampled blood TCRbeta repertoires that made up the dataset. A freely available public database, intended as a resource for researchers studying the immune response to SARS-CoV-2, is where the repertoires were released. Samples came from the ongoing ImmuneRACE study (first 160 participants) plus 1,254 subjects from 6 global collaborators. A de-identified subject ID, COVID-19 status, age in years and sex were almost always included in the sample metadata. Where available, HLA class I and class II types were taken from metadata supplied by the sample provider and were not determined by assay-based typing. Points the paper makes about the study in general: Clinical and demographic metadata were provided uncurated, with the amount varying by source and participant.

As regards this clone: Its recognized antigen is unknown. The sample holds no much larger clone one base away, and base qualities are not on file.

The CDR3 covers 14 residues, taking in both the cysteine and the phenylalanine. Here the CDR3 DNA is all that survives: 42 bases in frame from base 1. The germline V gene encodes CDR1 SGHKS and CDR2 YYEKEE (reference sequence). V drops 3 bases and J drops 4 bases, leaving 10 bases in between. Participants in the prospective study were aged roughly 18 to 89 years, lived in under 30 United States geographic areas, and enrolled through a virtual design. In the prospective study, participants were assigned to cohorts based on the clinical history participants reported in a screening survey and a study questionnaire. In the prospective study, mobile phlebotomists collected whole blood, serum and a nasopharyngeal or oropharyngeal swab from each participant. Additional blood draws and questionnaires over an approximately two-month period could optionally be provided by prospective study participants. Before DNA extraction, prospective study blood samples were shipped either frozen or at room temperature.

The immunoSEQ Assay, a bias-controlled multiplex PCR, was used to amplify TCRbeta CDR3 regions from genomic DNA. The original pipeline was this. The number of nucleated cells in each sample was estimated from the amplification of reference gene primers within the assay. To quantify the absolute abundance of each unique TCRbeta CDR3 rearrangement, sequence reads were collapsed and filtered. For each sample, productive Simpson clonality was calculated by taking the square root of Simpson's diversity index across productive rearrangements. TCRdb took this table from immuneACCESS and kept in-frame rearrangements with V and J called. Such tables lack part of the clones; where checked against another copy, unresolved V genes explain under half of the gap, and the rest is unexplained. Clonal size and the V and J genes are those of that table, whereas D and trimming came from the DNA. The sample data list approximately 290,000 clones, and roughly 90% of these were observed just once. In total, the top ten clones hold around 4.3% of the sample.

The sequence is built from TRBV5-5 and TRBJ1-4; no confident D gene assignment can be made. Sequenced: PBMCs or T cells enriched from blood (not recorded which). This sequence was found in a woman younger than 30 with acute COVID-19. CDR3 region: CASSYDGFNEKLFF. The DNA sequence is TGTGCCAGCAGCTACGACGGGTTTAATGAAAAACTGTTTTTT. Supplemented by the reference TRBV5-5 and TRBJ1-4 proteins around the CDR3, the complete variable domain is DAGVTQSPTHLIKTRGQQVTLRCSPISGHKSVSWYQQVLGQGPQFIFQYYEKEERGRGNFPDRFSARQFPNYSSELNVNALLLGDSALYLCASSYDGFNEKLFFGSGTQLSVL.